The 27 T cell receptor beta chains below were found in one sample sequenced in a study of cytomegalovirus exposure and HLA in healthy donors. The study ran its PCR with 60 Vbeta and 13 Jbeta primers. The method was immunoSEQ multiplex PCR; TCRdb's version includes in-frame clones alone and lacks a portion of them. The sample has some 220,000 clones; roughly 89% are singletons. The source material was PBMCs. These receptors originate from a woman aged 18-35 years in good health and CMV-seronegative.

This clone was seen only a few times. The V gene is TRBV7-9, the J gene TRBJ1-2; D perhaps matches TRBD1 (6 bases). The CDR3 spans 13 residues. Germline-derived CDR1 and CDR2 are SEHNR and FQNEAQ (reference sequence). Trimming shortened V by 6 bases and J by 8 bases, and 16 bases separated the two germline ends. The CDR3 DNA is TGTGCCAGCAGTTCCACAGGGATCGGAGGCTACACCTTC. This sequence encodes CASSSTGIGGYTF.

Concerning this clone itself: Other DNA sequences in this sample translate to the same CDR3. This chain uses TRBV7-7 with TRBJ2-2, with a tentative D call TRBD2 (5 bases). Germline CDR1 is SSHAT and CDR2 is FNYEAQ (reference sequence). Between the trimmed V and J ends, which lost 5 bases and 2 bases, there was a span of 18 bases. This CDR3 comprises 17 residues. Here the CDR3 reads CASSGGLAAANTGELFF. The CDR3 coding sequence is TGTGCCAGCAGCGGAGGCTTAGCAGCCGCAAACACCGGGGAGCTGTTTTTT. The full variable domain, completed using reference TRBV7-7 and TRBJ2-2, is GAGVSQSPRYKVTKRGQDVTLRCDPISSHATLYWYQQALGQGPEFLTYFNYEAQPDKSGLPSDRFSAERPEGSISTLTIQRTEQRDSAMYRCASSGGLAAANTGELFFGEGSRLTVL.

The chain combines TRBV10-1 with TRBJ2-1; 8 bases match TRBD1. This CDR3 has 15 residues. The germline gives CDR1 WNHNN, CDR2 SYGVQD (reference sequence). V shed 6 bases, J shed 8 bases, and the junction held 12 bases outside the gene matches. CDR3 loop: CASSPRRTGSHEQFF. The CDR3, as DNA: TGCGCCAGCAGCCCACGACGGACAGGGTCCCATGAGCAGTTCTTC.

The V call is TRBV25-1, the J call TRBJ2-1; 9 bases align to TRBD2. The CDR3 consists of 18 residues. Trimming cost V 7 bases and J 2 bases; bases outside gene matches: 15. Germline V gene data show CDR1 as MGHDK and CDR2 as SYGVNS. The chain's CDR3 is CASTPSSRAGGPYNEQFF. The CDR3, as DNA: TGTGCCAGCACTCCGTCGAGTCGAGCGGGAGGACCCTACAATGAGCAGTTCTTC.

In its sample, this clone was seen once. The chain links TRBV4-1 to TRBJ2-4; D possibly corresponds to TRBD2 (5 bases). Trimming left V 2 bases short and J 0 bases short, with 17 bases between. The CDR3 runs 18 residues. The germline V gene has CDR1 MGHRA and CDR2 YSYEKL. This chain's CDR3 is CASSQPYPRGLAKNIQYF. For the CDR3, the DNA is TGCGCCAGCAGCCAACCTTACCCTCGAGGGCTAGCCAAAAACATTCAGTACTTC.

V usage is TRBV6-1 and J usage is TRBJ2-5; 7 nucleotides agree with TRBD2. The CDR3 is 15 residues long. Germline-derived CDR1 and CDR2 are MNHNS and SASEGT. Trimming took 1 base from V and 3 from J; bases not matched to a gene: 5. The CDR3 region has the DNA TGTGCCAGCAGTGAAGGACTAGCTACGAAAGAGACCCAGTACTTC. It translates to CASSEGLATKETQYF.

The chain couples TRBV9 to TRBJ1-2, with 7 bases aligning to TRBD1. This CDR3 is 16 amino acids long. Germline V gene data show CDR1 as SGDLS and CDR2 as YYNGEE. The V segment lost 0 bases and the J segment 6 bases; nucleotides outside the gene matches: 11. CDR3: CASSVDGQVTGHGYTF. Here the CDR3 DNA reads TGTGCCAGCAGCGTAGACGGCCAGGTGACAGGGCATGGCTACACCTTC.

The chain uses TRBV29-1 and TRBJ2-7, with 8 bases that match TRBD2. CDR3 length: 12 residues. CDR1 is SQVTM and CDR2 is ANQGSEA in the germline V gene. With V trimmed by 7 bases and J by 4 bases, 6 bases remained unmatched. Here the CDR3 DNA reads TGCAGCGGGACTAGCAGTCCGTACGAGCAGTACTTC. This codes for CSGTSSPYEQYF.

J is TRBJ2-3 and V is TRBV10-1; D remains unclear. From germline, CDR1 is WNHNN and CDR2 SYGVQD (reference sequence). The CDR3 has 14 amino acids. V gave up 3 bases and J gave up 0 bases, with 7 bases separating them. DNA of the CDR3: TGCGCCAGCAGTGATCCTAGTAGCACAGATACGCAGTATTTT. Protein sequence: CASSDPSSTDTQYF.

The V and J genes are TRBV27 and TRBJ1-1; 10 bases align to TRBD1. The ends lost 6 bases at V and 4 bases at J; junction bases unmatched: 5. The germline V gene encodes CDR1 MNHEY and CDR2 SMNVEV (reference sequence). This CDR3 has 14 amino acids. The CDR3 DNA is TGTGCCAGCAGACCGACAGGGGGCGGCACTGAAGCTTTCTTT. It specifies CASRPTGGGTEAFF.

Worth noting for this clone: At one end, the junction sequence differs from germline, possibly due to a read error. V gene TRBV7-9 combines with J gene TRBJ2-7, with unresolved D. The V gene's germline CDR1 is SEHNR and CDR2 FQNEAQ (reference sequence). This CDR3 spans 12 amino acids. The CDR3 spells CSSSLPPYEQYF. The CDR3 DNA reads TGTTCCAGCAGCTTACCTCCCTACGAGCAGTACTTC.

This chain connects TRBV5-1 to TRBJ1-1; D is uncertain. CDR3 length: 14 amino acids. V dropped 1 base and J dropped 2 bases, with 9 bases sitting between them. CDR1 SGHRS and CDR2 YFSETQ come from the germline V gene. The CDR3 DNA reads TGCGCCAGCAGCTTGATAAGCGGTAACACTGAAGCTTTCTTT. This codes for CASSLISGNTEAFF.

The chain links TRBV7-2 to TRBJ2-2; 7 nucleotides align to TRBD2. The CDR3 contains 17 residues. CDR1 SGHTA and CDR2 FQGNSA come from the germline V gene. The V segment lost 5 bases and the J segment 5 bases; nucleotides outside the gene matches: 14. This CDR3 reads CASSRTGGSFGTGELFF. CDR3 sequence (DNA): TGTGCCAGCAGCCGTACTGGCGGGAGTTTTGGGACCGGGGAGCTGTTTTTT.

The V call is TRBV29-1, the J call TRBJ1-1, with D possibly being TRBD1 (6 bases). Germline assignment: CDR1 SQVTM and CDR2 ANQGSEA. The CDR3 length is 14 residues. Trimming took off 6 bases at V and 12 bases at J, with 26 bases between the two ends. CDR3 in amino acids: CSVLMGTPGLKTFF. In DNA form, the CDR3 reads TGCAGCGTCCTCATGGGGACACCAGGCTTAAAAACTTTCTTT.

V and J are TRBV7-2 and TRBJ1-2; D gene uncertain. V was pared by 1 base and J by 4 bases, with 13 bases between. This CDR3 is 15 amino acids long. The V gene's germline CDR1 is SGHTA and CDR2 FQGNSA. The CDR3 spells CASSLGRERSYGYTF. CDR3 nucleotide sequence: TGTGCCAGCAGCTTAGGTAGGGAGCGGAGCTATGGCTACACCTTC.

Notes on this clone: One junction end disagrees with the germline gene, perhaps due to a read error. The same CDR3 can be traced to other DNA sequences in this sample. This chain uses TRBV15 with TRBJ2-1; no clear D gene. CDR1 is LNHNV and CDR2 is YYDKDF in the germline V gene (reference sequence). The CDR3 spans 12 residues. CDR3 region: CATTGTYNEQFF. The CDR3 region has the DNA TGTGCTACCACCGGTACCTACAATGAGCAGTTCTTC.

The chain employs TRBV29-1 and TRBJ1-2; D is possibly TRBD1 (6 bases). The CDR3 consists of 12 residues. V lost 4 bases, J lost 7 bases, and 13 bases lay in between. Germline V gene sequence: CDR1 SQVTM, CDR2 ANQGSEA. The CDR3: CSVVVGAAGYTF. The DNA for the CDR3 is TGCAGCGTTGTCGTGGGGGCCGCTGGCTACACCTTC. The full variable domain, in which reference TRBV29-1 and TRBJ1-2 provide the parts outside the CDR3, is SAVISQKPSRDICQRGTSLTIQCQVDSQVTMMFWYRQQPGQSLTLIATANQGSEATYESGFVIDKFPISRPNLTFSTLTVSNMSPEDSSIYLCSVVVGAAGYTFGSGTRLTVV.

This clone was recorded only once. V is TRBV5-5 and J is TRBJ1-2; 8 positions agree with TRBD1. The CDR3 extends over 16 amino acids. Germline V gene lookup returns CDR1 SGHKS and CDR2 YYEKEE (reference sequence). J gave up 4 bases and V 3 bases, and 11 bases lay outside the gene matches. DNA of the CDR3: TGTGCCAGCAGCTCCACAGGACAGGGCCCCATCTATGGCTACACCTTC. Residues: CASSSTGQGPIYGYTF.

The chain uses TRBV4-1 and TRBJ2-1, with 9 bases fitting TRBD1. CDR3 length equals 15 residues. Losses at the gene ends were 5 bases for V and 4 bases for J; bases not matched to a gene: 6. Germline CDR1 reads MGHRA; CDR2 reads YSYEKL. The CDR3 DNA follows: TGCGCCAGCAGCACAAGGACAGGGGATTACAATGAGCAGTTCTTC. It codes for CASSTRTGDYNEQFF.

This clone was observed a single time. The chain links TRBV7-2 to TRBJ1-1, with D possibly being TRBD1 (5 bases). Deletions cut 2 bases from V and 11 bases from J, with 18 bases between. Germline V gives CDR1 SGHTA, CDR2 FQGNSA. The CDR3 totals 14 residues. The CDR3 DNA sequence: TGTGCCAGCAGCTTAAGGGGCCTATATGGGAAGGCTTTCTTT. It encodes CASSLRGLYGKAFF. Full variable domain (rest looked up from reference TRBV7-2 and TRBJ1-1): GAGVSQSPSNKVTEKGKDVELRCDPISGHTALYWYRQSLGQGLEFLIYFQGNSAPDKSGLPSDRFSAERTGGSVSTLTIQRTQQEDSAVYLCASSLRGLYGKAFFGQGTRLTVV.

The chain joins TRBV5-8 to TRBJ2-1; D is ambiguous. The CDR3 runs 12 residues. Germline V gene data show CDR1 as SGHTS and CDR2 as YDEGEE. V was trimmed by 1 base and J by 8 bases, leaving 7 bases between them. The CDR3 DNA sequence: TGTGCCAGCAGCTTGAGAGTCCATGAGCAGTTCTTC. This translates into CASSLRVHEQFF.

The rearrangement uses TRBV29-1 and TRBJ2-2; 7 bases fit TRBD2. The CDR3 length is 16 residues. Germline trimming cut 1 base from V and 4 bases from J; bases unmatched to any gene: 9. Looked up from germline, CDR1 is SQVTM and CDR2 is ANQGSEA. CDR3 in DNA: TGCAGCGTTGAAGGACGAGGGAGGGCGGGCACCGGGGAGCTGTTTTTT. Translating it yields CSVEGRGRAGTGELFF.

This chain joins TRBV9 and TRBJ1-6, with a weak D call TRBD1 (5 bases). Trimming shortened V by 0 bases and J by 13 bases, and 17 bases separated the two germline ends. Germline lookup yields CDR1 SGDLS and CDR2 YYNGEE. The CDR3 has 15 residues. The CDR3 protein is CASSVALMTEQPLHF. The CDR3 DNA is TGTGCCAGCAGCGTAGCTTTGATGACAGAGCAGCCCCTCCACTTT.

The chain combines TRBV19 with TRBJ1-4; 9 bases align to TRBD1. J lost 2 bases, V lost 5 bases, and 3 bases had no gene match. The CDR3 extends over 15 amino acids. Germline V lookup: CDR1 LNHDA, CDR2 SQIVND (reference sequence). The CDR3 reads CASSFGTGTNEKLFF. CDR3 in DNA: TGTGCCAGTAGTTTCGGGACAGGGACTAATGAAAAACTGTTTTTT.

The chain has TRBV5-1 and TRBJ2-2; perhaps TRBD2 as D (5 bases). The CDR3 extends over 17 amino acids. Trimming shortened V by 4 bases and J by 5 bases, and 21 bases separated the two germline ends. Germline-derived CDR1 and CDR2 are SGHRS and YFSETQ. The CDR3 is CASSLLRSERRTGELFF. The DNA of the CDR3 is TGCGCCAGCAGCCTTCTAAGATCAGAGAGGAGGACCGGGGAGCTGTTTTTT.

The chain is built from TRBV13 and TRBJ2-3, with D perhaps matching TRBD2 (6 bases). Deletions cut 8 bases from V and 9 bases from J, with 24 bases between. Germline assignment: CDR1 PRHDT and CDR2 FYEKMQ (reference sequence). CDR3 length: 15 amino acids. The CDR3 DNA reads as TGTGCCAGCGGCGGAATCCGGGACTCAAGAGGGACGCAGTATTTT. Encoded protein: CASGGIRDSRGTQYF.

The chain recombines TRBV4-1 with TRBJ2-3, with 8 nucleotides matching TRBD2. Trimming took 2 bases from V and 5 from J; bases not matched to a gene: 6. The CDR3 has 15 amino acids. Germline V gene data show CDR1 as MGHRA and CDR2 as YSYEKL. The CDR3 nucleotides read TGCGCCAGCAGCCAACCAGCGGGGGTAGGAGATACGCAGTATTTT. It yields the protein CASSQPAGVGDTQYF.